This entry concerns a single T cell receptor (beta chain). What it binds is not known. This record belongs to a study of shared clonotypes between healthy human individuals. Study-wide background: Donors consisted of a couple of women and three men between 18 and 49. The plates for each donor numbered three CD4 naive, three CD4 memory, two CD8 naive and one CD8 memory. Study-wide results and limits: Estimated richness values were generally larger in naive subsets than in memory subsets.

Germline values: CDR1 LGHNA, CDR2 YNFKEQ. The V gene lost 6 bases and the J gene lost 5 bases, with 13 bases spanning the gap. The CDR3 loop spans 13 amino acids. Repertoires were generated with immunoSEQ multiplex PCR, while TCRdb's copy carries only in-frame clones and drops some. The sample records 550,000 to 850,000 clones, around 77% being singletons. The receptor was isolated from a woman between 25 and 40 years old in good health. The J gene is TRBJ2-5, the V gene TRBV4-2; no clear D gene. Sequencing was performed on memory CD4+ T cells sorted from blood. Specified subset: CD45RA-negative fraction. CDR3 amino acids: CASSSNPGETQYF. CDR3 DNA: TGTGCCAGCAGTTCAAACCCTGGGGAGACCCAGTACTTC.